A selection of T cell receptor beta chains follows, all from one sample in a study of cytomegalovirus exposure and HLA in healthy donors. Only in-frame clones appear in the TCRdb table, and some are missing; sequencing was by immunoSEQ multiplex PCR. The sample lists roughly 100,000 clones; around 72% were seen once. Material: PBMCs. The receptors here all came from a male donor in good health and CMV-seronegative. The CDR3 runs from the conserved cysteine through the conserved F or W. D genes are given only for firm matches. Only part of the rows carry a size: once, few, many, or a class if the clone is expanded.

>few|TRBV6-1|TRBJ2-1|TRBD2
CAATEASGWGEQFF
TGTGCCGCCACTGAGGCTAGCGGCTGGGGGGAGCAGTTCTTC
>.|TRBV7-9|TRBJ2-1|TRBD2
CSSSRSGRRTNEQFF
TGTTCCAGCAGCCGAAGCGGGAGGAGGACTAATGAGCAGTTCTTC
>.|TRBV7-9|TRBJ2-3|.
CASSQGSDTQYF
TGTGCCAGCTCACAGGGTTCAGATACGCAGTATTTT
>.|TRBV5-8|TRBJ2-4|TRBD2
CASSQMGLAGLVYF
TGTGCCAGCAGCCAAATGGGACTAGCGGGTTTGGTGTACTTC
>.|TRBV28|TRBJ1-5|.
CASSPPDPSRGQPQHF
TGTGCCAGCAGCCCCCCGGATCCCTCAAGGGGACAGCCCCAGCATTTT
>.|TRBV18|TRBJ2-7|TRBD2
CASSPAASGSREQYF
TGTGCCAGCTCACCAGCGGCTAGCGGGAGTCGCGAGCAGTACTTC
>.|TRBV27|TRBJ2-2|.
CASSFPFSTSPGELFF
TGTGCCAGCAGTTTCCCCTTTAGTACTAGTCCCGGGGAGCTGTTTTTT
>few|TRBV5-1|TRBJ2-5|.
CASSLSGFGETQYF
TGCGCCAGCAGCTTGTCAGGGTTCGGGGAGACCCAGTACTTC
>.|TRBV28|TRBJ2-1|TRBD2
CASSFLGRLTSGRILNEQFF
TGTGCCAGCAGTTTTCTAGGGCGACTGACTAGCGGGAGGATTTTGAATGAGCAGTTCTTC
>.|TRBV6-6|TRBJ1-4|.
CASLLSWRGGEKLFF
TGTGCCAGCCTCCTAAGCTGGAGGGGGGGTGAAAAACTGTTTTTT
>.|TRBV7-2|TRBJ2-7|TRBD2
CASSISGITYEQYF
TGTGCCAGCAGCATTAGCGGGATAACCTACGAGCAGTACTTC
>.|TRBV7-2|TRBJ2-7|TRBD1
CASSLMGQGIDEQYF
TGTGCCAGCAGCTTAATGGGACAGGGTATCGACGAGCAGTACTTC
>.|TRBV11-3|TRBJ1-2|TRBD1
CASSLGQGVGGYTF
TGTGCCAGCAGCTTGGGACAGGGGGTCGGTGGCTACACCTTC
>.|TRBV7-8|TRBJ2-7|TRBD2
CASSSLAGEEEQYF
TGTGCCAGCAGCTCCTTAGCGGGAGAGGAGGAGCAGTACTTC
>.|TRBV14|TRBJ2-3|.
CASSRRARADTQYF
TGTGCCAGCAGCCGTCGCGCCCGCGCAGATACGCAGTATTTT
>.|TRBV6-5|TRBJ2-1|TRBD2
CASSRLARGNEQFF
TGTGCCAGTTCAAGACTAGCGAGGGGCAATGAGCAGTTCTTC
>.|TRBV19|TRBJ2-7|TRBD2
CASSNAGGPSFDEQYF
TGTGCCAGTAGTAACGCGGGAGGGCCGTCGTTTGACGAGCAGTACTTC
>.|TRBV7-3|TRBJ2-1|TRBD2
CASSSRHSRTSGSFYEQFF
TGTGCCAGCAGCTCACGACACTCACGGACTAGCGGGAGTTTCTATGAGCAGTTCTTC
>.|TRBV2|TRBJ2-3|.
CASTTSSPNTQYF
TGTGCCAGCACGACATCCTCACCGAATACGCAGTATTTT
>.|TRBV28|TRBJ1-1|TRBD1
CATDQGVDTEAFF
TGTGCCACCGATCAGGGGGTTGACACTGAAGCTTTCTTT
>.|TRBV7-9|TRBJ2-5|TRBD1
CASSLAAGGETQYF
TGTGCCAGCAGCTTAGCGGCAGGGGGCGAGACCCAGTACTTC
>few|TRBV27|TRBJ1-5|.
CASRLSGDQPQHF
TGTGCCAGCAGGCTGTCGGGGGATCAGCCCCAGCATTTT
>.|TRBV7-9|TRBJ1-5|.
CSSSKGHSNQPQHF
TGTTCCAGCAGTAAGGGACATAGCAATCAGCCCCAGCATTTT
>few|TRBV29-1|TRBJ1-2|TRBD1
CSVGQGDYYGYTF
TGCAGCGTTGGACAGGGGGACTACTATGGCTACACCTTC